This T cell receptor (beta chain) is drawn from a study of blood T cell repertoires in COVID-19. Across the study: COVID-19 samples from acute and convalescent phases originated in the United States, Italy and Spain. PBMCs, B-cell-depleted T cells, or T cells provided the cDNA or gDNA that made up the material.

Recovered Cohort 3 donors showed two negative PCRs, clearance, or symptom resolution. Clones were read by immunoSEQ multiplex PCR, and TCRdb kept only the in-frame ones, dropping some. Of more than 300,000 clones in the sample, 65% to 90% were seen once. The sample consisted of PBMCs or T cells enriched from blood (not recorded which). The sequence was collected from a woman between 18 and 29 years old who had recovered from COVID-19.

The CDR3 reads CATSRRTDDTIYF. For the CDR3, the DNA is TGTGCCACCAGCAGAAGGACAGATGACACCATATATTTT. J is TRBJ1-3 and V is TRBV15, with TRBD1 as a possible D gene (6 bases). The CDR3 is 13 amino acids. Trimming cost V 2 bases and J 8 bases, with 10 bases left between them. Germline lookup yields CDR1 LNHNV and CDR2 YYDKDF (reference sequence). The variable domain in full, completed from reference TRBV15 and TRBJ1-3, reads DAMVIQNPRYQVTQFGKPVTLSCSQTLNHNVMYWYQQKSSQAPKLLFHYYDKDFNNEADTPDNFQSRRPNTSFCFLDIRSPGLGDTAMYLCATSRRTDDTIYFGEGSWLTVV.